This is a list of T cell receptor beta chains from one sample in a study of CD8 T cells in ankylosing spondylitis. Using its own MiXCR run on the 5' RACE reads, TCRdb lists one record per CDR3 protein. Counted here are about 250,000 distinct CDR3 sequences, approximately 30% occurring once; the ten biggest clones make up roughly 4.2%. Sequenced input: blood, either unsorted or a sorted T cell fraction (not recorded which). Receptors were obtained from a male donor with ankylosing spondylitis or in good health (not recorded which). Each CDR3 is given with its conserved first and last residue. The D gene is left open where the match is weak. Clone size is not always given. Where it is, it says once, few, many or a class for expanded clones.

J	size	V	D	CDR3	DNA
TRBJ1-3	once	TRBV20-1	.	CSARPVSGNTIYF	TGCAGTGCTAGACCTGTCTCTGGAAACACCATATATTTT
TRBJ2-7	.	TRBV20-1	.	CSAGLSSYEQYF	TGCAGTGCAGGGCTCTCCTCCTACGAGCAGTACTTC
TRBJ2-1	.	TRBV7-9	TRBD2	CASSLVLAGTHEQFF	TGTGCCAGCAGCTTAGTTCTAGCGGGGACCCATGAGCAGTTCTTC
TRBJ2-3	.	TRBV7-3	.	CDVQYTDTQYF	TGTGATGTCCAGTACACAGATACGCAGTATTTT
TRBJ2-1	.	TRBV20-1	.	CSAPKPSRLDGGFF	TGCAGTGCACCGAAACCCTCTCGCTTGGACGGGGGGTTCTTC
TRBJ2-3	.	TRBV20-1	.	CSAGGRTDTQYF	TGCAGTGCGGGGGGGCGCACAGATACGCAGTATTTT
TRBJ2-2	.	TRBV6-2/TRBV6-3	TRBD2	CASSYSNRGSGGARPGELFF	TGTGCCAGCAGTTACTCGAATCGTGGTAGCGGGGGGGCCCGGCCCGGGGAGCTGTTTTTT
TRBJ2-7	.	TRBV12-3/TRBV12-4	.	CASSPTASYEQYF	TGTGCCAGCAGCCCGACAGCTTCCTACGAGCAGTACTTC
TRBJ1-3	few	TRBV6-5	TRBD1	CASSYSGTGGWNTIYF	TGTGCCAGCAGTTACTCCGGGACAGGGGGCTGGAACACCATATATTTT
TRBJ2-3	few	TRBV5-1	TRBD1	CASRLPGQDTQYF	TGCGCCAGCAGATTACCGGGACAGGATACGCAGTATTTT
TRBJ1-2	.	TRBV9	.	CASSPTTPGGYGYTF	TGTGCCAGCAGCCCGACGACTCCGGGTGGCTATGGCTACACCTTC
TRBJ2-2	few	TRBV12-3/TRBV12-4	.	CASSLHGTGELFF	TGTGCCAGCTCCCTTCACGGGACCGGGGAGCTGTTTTTT
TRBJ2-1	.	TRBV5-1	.	CASSFNSPEGEQFF	TGCGCCAGCAGCTTCAACAGCCCGGAGGGAGAGCAGTTCTTC
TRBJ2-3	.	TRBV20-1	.	CSAQATGLSYDTQYF	TGCAGTGCGCAGGCGACCGGACTTTCATACGATACGCAGTATTTT
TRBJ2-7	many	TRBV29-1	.	CSVQNRGPYEQYF	TGCAGCGTTCAAAACCGGGGACCCTACGAGCAGTACTTC
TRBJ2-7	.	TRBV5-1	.	CASSLATAYEQYF	TGCGCCAGCAGCTTGGCCACAGCCTACGAGCAGTACTTC
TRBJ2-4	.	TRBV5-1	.	CASSMTDRGGDIQYF	TGCGCCAGCAGCATGACCGACAGGGGAGGGGACATTCAGTACTTC
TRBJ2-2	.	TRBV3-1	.	CASSQDFGTLATGELFF	TGTGCCAGCAGCCAAGATTTTGGGACATTGGCCACCGGGGAGCTGTTTTTT
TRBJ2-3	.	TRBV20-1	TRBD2	CSASSGGHSTDTQYF	TGCAGTGCTAGCAGCGGGGGGCACTCCACAGATACGCAGTATTTT
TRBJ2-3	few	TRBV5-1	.	CASSLGLRGAALDTQYF	TGCGCCAGCAGCTTGGGTTTAAGGGGTGCCGCCCTGGATACGCAGTATTTT
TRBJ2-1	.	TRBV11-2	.	CASSTDSIYNEQFF	TGTGCCAGCAGCACGGACAGTATATACAATGAGCAGTTCTTC
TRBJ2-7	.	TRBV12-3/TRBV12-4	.	CASSSPTGRYEQYF	TGTGCCAGCAGTTCCCCGACAGGCCGATACGAGCAGTACTTC
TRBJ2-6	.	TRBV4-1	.	CASSQGPGRDANVLTF	TGCGCCAGCAGCCAAGGTCCAGGGCGAGATGCCAACGTCCTGACTTTC
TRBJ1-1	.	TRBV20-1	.	CSPGGWIEAFF	TGCAGTCCCGGGGGGTGGATTGAAGCTTTCTTT
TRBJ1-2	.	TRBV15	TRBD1	CATSSKTRLTGQLF	TGTGCCACCAGCAGCAAGACACGGCTAACGGGACAGCTATTC
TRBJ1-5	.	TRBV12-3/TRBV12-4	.	CASSFAGRINQPQHF	TGTGCCAGCAGTTTTGCCGGCAGAATAAATCAGCCCCAGCATTTT
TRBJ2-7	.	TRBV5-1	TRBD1	CASSPGQGSGREQYF	TGCGCCAGCAGCCCCGGACAGGGATCCGGTCGCGAGCAGTACTTC
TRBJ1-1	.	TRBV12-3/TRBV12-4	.	CASSLLSKGEAFF	TGTGCCAGCAGTTTACTTAGCAAAGGCGAAGCTTTCTTT
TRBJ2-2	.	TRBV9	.	CASSPRNRVRGTGELFF	TGTGCCAGCAGCCCCCGTAACAGGGTTCGGGGCACCGGGGAGCTGTTTTTT
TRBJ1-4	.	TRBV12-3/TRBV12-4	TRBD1	CASRTGLANEKLFF	TGTGCCAGCAGGACAGGGTTGGCTAATGAAAAACTGTTTTTT
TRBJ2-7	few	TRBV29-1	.	CSVETDGTYEQYF	TGCAGCGTCGAAACGGACGGAACCTACGAGCAGTACTTC
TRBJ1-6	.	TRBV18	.	CASSPARANNSPLHF	TGTGCCAGCTCACCAGCGAGGGCTAATAATTCACCCCTCCACTTT
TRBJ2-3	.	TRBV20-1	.	CSATRTGGPSDTQYF	TGCAGTGCAACCCGGACGGGGGGCCCCTCAGATACGCAGTATTTT
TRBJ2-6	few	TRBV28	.	CASSFEHSGANVLTF	TGTGCCAGCAGTTTTGAGCACTCTGGGGCCAACGTCCTGACTTTC
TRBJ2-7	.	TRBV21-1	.	CASSKACTNTYEQYF	TGTGCCAGCAGCAAAGCGTGTACAAATACCTACGAGCAGTACTTC
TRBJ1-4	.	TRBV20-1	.	CSAEGDREKLFF	TGCAGTGCCGAAGGGGATCGGGAAAAACTGTTTTTT
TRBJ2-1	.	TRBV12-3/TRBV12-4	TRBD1	CASSLRDSNYNEQFF	TGTGCCAGCAGTTTAAGGGACAGCAATTACAATGAGCAGTTCTTC
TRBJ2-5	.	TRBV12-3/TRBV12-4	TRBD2	CASSHTSGETQYF	TGTGCCAGCAGCCACACTAGCGGGGAGACCCAGTACTTC
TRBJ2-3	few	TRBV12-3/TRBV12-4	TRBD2	CASSRTSGFTDTQYF	TGTGCCAGCAGTCGGACTAGCGGGTTCACAGATACGCAGTATTTT
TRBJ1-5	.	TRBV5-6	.	CASSLGAYGNQPQHF	TGTGCCAGCAGCTTGGGTGCTTACGGGAATCAGCCCCAGCATTTT
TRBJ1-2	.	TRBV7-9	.	CASSARGIDGYTF	TGTGCCAGCAGCGCACGGGGTATTGATGGCTACACCTTC
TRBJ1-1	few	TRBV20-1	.	CSARDFGGATEAFF	TGCAGTGCTAGAGATTTTGGAGGGGCCACTGAAGCTTTCTTT
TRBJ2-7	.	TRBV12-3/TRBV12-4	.	CASSGGLGSSVHEQYF	TGTGCCAGCAGTGGAGGTCTAGGGTCTAGCGTCCACGAGCAGTACTTC
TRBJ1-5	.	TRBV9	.	CASSGEGRGNQPQHF	TGTGCCAGCAGCGGAGAGGGGCGCGGCAATCAGCCCCAGCATTTT
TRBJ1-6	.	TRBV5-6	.	CASSLWSSYNSPLHF	TGTGCCAGCAGCTTGTGGAGCTCCTATAATTCACCCCTCCACTTT
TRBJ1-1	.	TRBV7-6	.	CAASSGGVAQAFF	TGTGCCGCTTCCTCCGGGGGGGTAGCTCAAGCTTTCTTT
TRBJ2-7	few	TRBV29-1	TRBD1	CSVEVRDRGAYEQYF	TGCAGCGTTGAAGTTCGGGACAGGGGGGCCTACGAGCAGTACTTC